Listed below are T cell receptor beta chains from one sample, sequenced in a study of OX40 agonist ivuxolimab in advanced cancers. Sequenced by immunoSEQ multiplex PCR; TCRdb stores in-frame clones only, minus some. The table lists about 63,000 clones, 80% to 90% of them singletons, with less than 14% in the top ten. The sample consisted of CD4+ or CD8+ T cells sorted from blood, taken in a trial of the OX40 agonist ivuxolimab. The receptors here all came from an adult with an advanced solid tumor such as melanoma, head and neck, liver or kidney cancer. Both conserved end residues are part of each CDR3. Each record gives: CDR3 protein, CDR3 DNA, D gene, J gene, V gene, clone size. D genes are given only for firm matches. Where a row states a size, it is once, few, many or the class of an expanded clone; other rows omit it.

CDR3: CATSSRWDTQYF
DNA: TGTGCCACCAGCAGTCGATGGGATACGCAGTATTTT
D: -
J: TRBJ2-3
V: TRBV15
size: -

CDR3: CASSDHGTRHTGELFF
DNA: TGTGCCAGTAGTGACCACGGGACTAGGCACACCGGGGAGCTGTTTTTT
D: TRBD2
J: TRBJ2-2
V: TRBV19
size: -

CDR3: CASSRASGTDTQYF
DNA: TGTGCCAGCAGCAGGGCTAGCGGCACAGATACGCAGTATTTT
D: -
J: TRBJ2-3
V: TRBV7-2
size: -

CDR3: CASSRGTEAFF
DNA: TGTGCCAGCAGTCGGGGTACAGAAGCTTTCTTT
D: -
J: TRBJ1-1
V: TRBV25-1
size: -

CDR3: CARRTEGGTEAFF
DNA: TGTGCCAGGCGGACAGAAGGGGGGACTGAAGCTTTCTTT
D: -
J: TRBJ1-1
V: TRBV2
size: -

CDR3: CASSPRAGGSYNEQFF
DNA: TGTGCCAGCAGCCCCCGAGCGGGAGGATCCTACAATGAGCAGTTCTTC
D: TRBD2
J: TRBJ2-1
V: TRBV5-4
size: -

CDR3: CASSLLAESYNEQFF
DNA: TGTGCCAGCAGCTTGCTAGCGGAGTCATACAATGAGCAGTTCTTC
D: TRBD2
J: TRBJ2-1
V: TRBV5-4
size: -

CDR3: CASSFTGDGYGYTF
DNA: TGCGCCAGCAGCTTTACAGGGGATGGCTATGGCTACACCTTC
D: TRBD1
J: TRBJ1-2
V: TRBV5-1
size: once

CDR3: CASSFGNYGYTF
DNA: TGTGCCAGCAGCTTCGGAAACTATGGCTACACCTTC
D: -
J: TRBJ1-2
V: TRBV5-6
size: -

CDR3: CASSLEGQGSGNTIYF
DNA: TGCGCCAGCAGCTTGGAGGGACAGGGCTCAGGGAACACCATATATTTT
D: TRBD1
J: TRBJ1-3
V: TRBV5-1
size: -

CDR3: CASSMGRGPGNQPQHF
DNA: TGTGCCAGTAGTATGGGCAGGGGGCCGGGCAATCAGCCCCAGCATTTT
D: TRBD1
J: TRBJ1-5
V: TRBV19
size: -

CDR3: CASSQGDRPGDEQYF
DNA: TGCGCCAGCAGCCAAGGGGACAGGCCCGGGGACGAGCAGTACTTC
D: TRBD1
J: TRBJ2-7
V: TRBV4-1
size: once

CDR3: CASSKYRENNEKLFF
DNA: TGTGCCAGCAGTAAATACAGGGAGAATAATGAAAAACTGTTTTTT
D: -
J: TRBJ1-4
V: TRBV6-5
size: -

CDR3: CSVRHGGVRTEAFF
DNA: TGCAGCGTTCGCCACGGGGGGGTTAGAACTGAAGCTTTCTTT
D: -
J: TRBJ1-1
V: TRBV29-1
size: -

CDR3: CASSPDSLYNEQFF
DNA: TGTGCCAGCTCACCTGACAGCCTCTACAATGAGCAGTTCTTC
D: -
J: TRBJ2-1
V: TRBV18
size: -

CDR3: CASSPMGLANAETQYF
DNA: TGTGCCAGCAGCCCCATGGGTCTCGCCAATGCAGAGACCCAGTACTTC
D: -
J: TRBJ2-5
V: TRBV9
size: -

CDR3: CASTPVGVGYGELFF
DNA: TGTGCCAGCACCCCGGTAGGGGTGGGTTACGGGGAGCTGTTTTTT
D: -
J: TRBJ2-2
V: TRBV27
size: -

CDR3: CASSAGGAGELFF
DNA: TGCGCCAGCAGCGCGGGGGGCGCCGGGGAGCTGTTTTTT
D: TRBD2
J: TRBJ2-2
V: TRBV5-1
size: -

CDR3: CASSLGVQGAGYEQFF
DNA: TGTGCCAGCAGCTTAGGGGTACAGGGGGCAGGATATGAGCAGTTCTTC
D: TRBD1
J: TRBJ2-1
V: TRBV7-2
size: -

CDR3: CASSEARQGVSRGYTF
DNA: TGTGCCAGCAGTGAAGCGAGGCAGGGTGTCTCGAGAGGCTACACCTTC
D: -
J: TRBJ1-2
V: TRBV2
size: -

CDR3: CASSDRGYGYTF
DNA: TGTGCCAGCAGTGACAGGGGGTATGGCTACACCTTC
D: TRBD1
J: TRBJ1-2
V: TRBV28
size: -

CDR3: CATSEQGADTEAFF
DNA: TGTGCCACCAGTGAACAGGGGGCCGACACTGAAGCTTTCTTT
D: TRBD1
J: TRBJ1-1
V: TRBV15
size: -

CDR3: CASSFRAGNTIYF
DNA: TGTGCCAGCAGTTTCCGCGCAGGAAACACCATATATTTT
D: -
J: TRBJ1-3
V: TRBV5-4
size: -

CDR3: CASSLVGDGYTF
DNA: TGCGCCAGCAGCTTGGTTGGGGATGGCTACACCTTC
D: -
J: TRBJ1-2
V: TRBV5-1
size: -

CDR3: CASSPRPGGYGYTF
DNA: TGTGCCAGCAGCCCCCGGCCAGGGGGCTATGGCTACACCTTC
D: TRBD1
J: TRBJ1-2
V: TRBV5-4
size: few

CDR3: CASSLQTGLTEAFF
DNA: TGCGCCAGCAGCCTCCAGACAGGGTTAACTGAAGCTTTCTTT
D: TRBD1
J: TRBJ1-1
V: TRBV5-1
size: -

CDR3: CASSFHWGQGGPNIQYF
DNA: TGTGCCAGCAGTTTCCACTGGGGACAGGGAGGGCCAAACATTCAGTACTTC
D: TRBD1
J: TRBJ2-4
V: TRBV28
size: -

CDR3: CATSRGTGNVVKAFF
DNA: TGTGCCACCAGCAGAGGGACAGGGAATGTAGTAAAAGCTTTCTTT
D: TRBD1
J: TRBJ1-1
V: TRBV15
size: -

CDR3: CASRSLGGIGHGYTF
DNA: TGTGCCAGCAGGTCCCTGGGGGGGATAGGCCATGGCTACACCTTC
D: -
J: TRBJ1-2
V: TRBV2
size: -

CDR3: CASSAFLASSYEQYF
DNA: TGTGCCAGCAGTGCCTTTCTTGCGAGCTCCTACGAGCAGTACTTC
D: -
J: TRBJ2-7
V: TRBV28
size: -

CDR3: CASSLGQGEVIQYF
DNA: TGCGCCAGCAGCTTGGGACAGGGGGAGGTCATTCAGTACTTC
D: TRBD1
J: TRBJ2-4
V: TRBV5-1
size: -

CDR3: CASSSPGRGLYGIQYF
DNA: TGTGCCAGCAGTTCCCCCGGACGGGGCTTATACGGCATTCAGTACTTC
D: -
J: TRBJ2-4
V: TRBV28
size: -